This T cell receptor beta chain is from a study of identical twins. Findings and limits, study-wide: Sharing of beta out-of-frame sequences by twins showed a weaker excess.

A single record per CDR3 protein comes from TCRdb applying MiXCR to the 5' RACE reads. The sample includes about 200,000 distinct CDR3 sequences, about 15% of them seen just once. The sample holds a few counts of this clonotype. What it binds is unknown. After removal of 7 bases from V and 9 bases from J, the junction contained 8 bases not matched to a gene. CDR1 and CDR2 (germline): MNHNS, SASEGT. The CDR3 has 14 residues. In addition, the sample was reused for a study of T cells expressing NK-cell markers. That report notes: The study sequenced eight donors, seven HCMV-seropositive and one seronegative.

The sequence was collected from a young woman in good health. Source material: CD8+ T cells sorted from blood. The V gene is TRBV6-1, the J gene TRBJ2-1, with TRBD2 matching 11 bases. The CDR3 sequence: CASTETSGASEQFF. CDR3 DNA: TGTGCCAGCACCGAGACTAGCGGGGCTTCTGAGCAGTTCTTC.